A selection of T cell receptor beta chains follows, all from one sample in a study of cytomegalovirus exposure and HLA in healthy donors. Clones were read by immunoSEQ multiplex PCR, and TCRdb kept only the in-frame ones, dropping some. The table has about 120,000 clones, roughly four fifths seen once. Source material: PBMCs. The receptors were sampled from a woman aged 35 to 49 in good health and CMV-seropositive. Each CDR3 is given with its conserved first and last residue. A D gene is named only where the DNA matches it firmly. Expanded clones get a size class; other rows say once, few or many, or leave the size out.

d_gene: NA
abundance: few
j_gene: TRBJ1-6
v_gene: TRBV9
CDR3nt: TGTGCCAGCAGCGTGACTAGCTCCTATAATTCACCCCTCCACTTT
CDR3aa: CASSVTSSYNSPLHF

d_gene: TRBD1
abundance: NA
j_gene: TRBJ1-5
v_gene: TRBV23-1
CDR3nt: TGCGCCAGCAGTCAATCGACGCCGGGACAGGGGGCTGTTGGTCAGCCCCAGCATTTT
CDR3aa: CASSQSTPGQGAVGQPQHF

d_gene: TRBD1
abundance: once
j_gene: TRBJ1-1
v_gene: TRBV7-3
CDR3nt: TGTGCCAGCAGCTTAAGACAGGGGGTTGAAGCTTTCTTT
CDR3aa: CASSLRQGVEAFF

d_gene: NA
abundance: NA
j_gene: TRBJ2-3
v_gene: TRBV27
CDR3nt: TGTGCCAGCAGCCCAGCTTCTAGCGCAAAGACGGCAGATACGCAGTATTTT
CDR3aa: CASSPASSAKTADTQYF

d_gene: NA
abundance: NA
j_gene: TRBJ2-1
v_gene: TRBV4-1
CDR3nt: TGCGCCAGCAGCCAAGAAGAGGGCCGGACTATCCGTGAGCAGTTCTTC
CDR3aa: CASSQEEGRTIREQFF

d_gene: TRBD1
abundance: NA
j_gene: TRBJ1-1
v_gene: TRBV2
CDR3nt: TGTGCCAGCTCCGGACAGGGGATGAACACTGAAGCTTTCTTT
CDR3aa: CASSGQGMNTEAFF

d_gene: NA
abundance: NA
j_gene: TRBJ2-5
v_gene: TRBV6-6
CDR3nt: TGTGCCAGCAGTTTTTCGGGCGGCGGGGAGACCCAGTACTTC
CDR3aa: CASSFSGGGETQYF

d_gene: TRBD1
abundance: NA
j_gene: TRBJ2-7
v_gene: TRBV7-2
CDR3nt: TGTGCCAGCAGCCGTATCGGGACAGGGACCCACGAGCAGTACTTC
CDR3aa: CASSRIGTGTHEQYF

d_gene: TRBD1
abundance: NA
j_gene: TRBJ2-2
v_gene: TRBV4-1
CDR3nt: TGCGCCAGCAGCCCCCAACGGACAGGGTTCACCGGGGAGCTGTTTTTT
CDR3aa: CASSPQRTGFTGELFF

d_gene: NA
abundance: NA
j_gene: TRBJ2-7
v_gene: TRBV4-3
CDR3nt: TGCGCCAGCAGCCAAGATCGGACAGCGTACGAGCAGTACTTC
CDR3aa: CASSQDRTAYEQYF

d_gene: TRBD1
abundance: NA
j_gene: TRBJ1-4
v_gene: TRBV28
CDR3nt: TGTGCCAGCAGTTCCCCTTCCGGGACAGGGTCTCGAGGGTGGTTTTTT
CDR3aa: CASSSPSGTGSRGWFF

d_gene: TRBD2
abundance: NA
j_gene: TRBJ2-1
v_gene: TRBV4-1
CDR3nt: TGCGCCAGCAGCCAAGATCCTCCGGGAGGCTCCTACAATGAGCAGTTCTTC
CDR3aa: CASSQDPPGGSYNEQFF

d_gene: TRBD1
abundance: NA
j_gene: TRBJ2-1
v_gene: TRBV5-1
CDR3nt: TGCGCCAGCAGCTTGGAAGTTGGAGCAGGGGGCCACCGGGATGAGCAGTTCTTC
CDR3aa: CASSLEVGAGGHRDEQFF

d_gene: TRBD2
abundance: once
j_gene: TRBJ2-5
v_gene: TRBV6-5
CDR3nt: TGTGCCAGCAATTCAGCCGGGGGGGCTCAAGAGACCCAGTACTTC
CDR3aa: CASNSAGGAQETQYF

d_gene: NA
abundance: once
j_gene: TRBJ2-7
v_gene: TRBV7-4
CDR3nt: TGTGCCAGCAGCTTACTCTGCCAGCTAGCCTACGAGCAGTACTTC
CDR3aa: CASSLLCQLAYEQYF

d_gene: NA
abundance: once
j_gene: TRBJ2-5
v_gene: TRBV2
CDR3nt: TGTGCCAGCAGTGATCGGGGGGCGAAAGAGACCCAGTACTTC
CDR3aa: CASSDRGAKETQYF

d_gene: NA
abundance: NA
j_gene: TRBJ1-3
v_gene: TRBV15
CDR3nt: TGTGCCACCAGCAGAGATAAAGATGTCAGGACTGGAAACACCATATATTTT
CDR3aa: CATSRDKDVRTGNTIYF

d_gene: NA
abundance: NA
j_gene: TRBJ1-2
v_gene: TRBV27
CDR3nt: TGTGCCAGCAGTTACCGGGACATGCATGGCTACACCTTC
CDR3aa: CASSYRDMHGYTF

d_gene: NA
abundance: few
j_gene: TRBJ2-1
v_gene: TRBV4-1
CDR3nt: TGCGCCAGCAGCCAAGACAGGGCCTACTACAATGAGCAGTTCTTC
CDR3aa: CASSQDRAYYNEQFF

d_gene: NA
abundance: NA
j_gene: TRBJ1-1
v_gene: TRBV18
CDR3nt: TGTGCCAGCTCACCAAGACAGGACACTGAAGCTTTCTTT
CDR3aa: CASSPRQDTEAFF

d_gene: TRBD1
abundance: once
j_gene: TRBJ1-1
v_gene: TRBV7-8
CDR3nt: TGTGCCAGCAGCTCCCGGGACAGGGGGTCGAACACTGAAGCTTTCTTT
CDR3aa: CASSSRDRGSNTEAFF

d_gene: TRBD1
abundance: NA
j_gene: TRBJ2-1
v_gene: TRBV7-7
CDR3nt: TGTGCCAGCAGCCCAAAGTGGGGACAGGGGCACCATGAGCAGTTCTTC
CDR3aa: CASSPKWGQGHHEQFF